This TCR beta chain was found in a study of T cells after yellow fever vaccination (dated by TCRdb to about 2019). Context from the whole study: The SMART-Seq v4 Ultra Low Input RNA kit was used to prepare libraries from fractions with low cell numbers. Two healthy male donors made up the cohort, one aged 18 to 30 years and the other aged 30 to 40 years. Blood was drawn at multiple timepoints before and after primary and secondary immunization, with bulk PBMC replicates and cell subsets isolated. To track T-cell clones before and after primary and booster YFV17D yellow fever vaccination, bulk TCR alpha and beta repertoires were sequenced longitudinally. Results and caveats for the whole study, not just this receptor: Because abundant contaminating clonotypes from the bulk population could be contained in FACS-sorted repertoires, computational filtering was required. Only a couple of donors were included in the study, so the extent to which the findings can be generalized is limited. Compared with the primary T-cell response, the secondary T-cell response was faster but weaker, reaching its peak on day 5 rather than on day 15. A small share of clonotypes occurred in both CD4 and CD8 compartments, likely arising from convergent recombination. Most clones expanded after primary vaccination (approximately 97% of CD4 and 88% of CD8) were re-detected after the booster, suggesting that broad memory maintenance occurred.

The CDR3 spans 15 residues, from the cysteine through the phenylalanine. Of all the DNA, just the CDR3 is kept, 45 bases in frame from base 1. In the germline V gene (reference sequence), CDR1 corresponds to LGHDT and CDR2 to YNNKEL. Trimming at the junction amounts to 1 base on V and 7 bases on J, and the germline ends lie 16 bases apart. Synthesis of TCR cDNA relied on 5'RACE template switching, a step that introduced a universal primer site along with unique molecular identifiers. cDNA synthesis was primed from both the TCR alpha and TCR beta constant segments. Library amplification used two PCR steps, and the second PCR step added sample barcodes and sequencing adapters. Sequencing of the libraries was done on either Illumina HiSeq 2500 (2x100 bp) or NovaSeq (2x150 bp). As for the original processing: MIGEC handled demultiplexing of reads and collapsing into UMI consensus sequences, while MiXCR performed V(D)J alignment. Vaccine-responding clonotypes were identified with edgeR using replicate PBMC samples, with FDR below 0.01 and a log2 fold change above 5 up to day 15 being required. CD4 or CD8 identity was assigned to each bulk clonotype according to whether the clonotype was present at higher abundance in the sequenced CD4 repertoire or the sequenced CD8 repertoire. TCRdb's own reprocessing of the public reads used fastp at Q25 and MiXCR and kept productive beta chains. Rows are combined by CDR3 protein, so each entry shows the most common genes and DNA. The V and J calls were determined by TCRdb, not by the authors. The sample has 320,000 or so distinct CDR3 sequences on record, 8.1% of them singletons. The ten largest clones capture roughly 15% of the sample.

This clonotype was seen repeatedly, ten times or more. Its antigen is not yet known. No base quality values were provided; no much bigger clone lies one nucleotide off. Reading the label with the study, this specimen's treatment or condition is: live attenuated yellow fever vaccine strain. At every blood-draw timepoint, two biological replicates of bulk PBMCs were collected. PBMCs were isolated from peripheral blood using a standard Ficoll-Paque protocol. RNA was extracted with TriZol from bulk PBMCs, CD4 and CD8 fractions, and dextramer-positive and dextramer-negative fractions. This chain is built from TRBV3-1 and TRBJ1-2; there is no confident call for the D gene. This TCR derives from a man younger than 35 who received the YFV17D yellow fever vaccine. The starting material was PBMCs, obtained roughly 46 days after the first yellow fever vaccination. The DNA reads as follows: TGTGCCAGCAGCCAAGGCCCTGACGGAGGGTCTGGCTACACCTTC. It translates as CASSQGPDGGSGYTF.